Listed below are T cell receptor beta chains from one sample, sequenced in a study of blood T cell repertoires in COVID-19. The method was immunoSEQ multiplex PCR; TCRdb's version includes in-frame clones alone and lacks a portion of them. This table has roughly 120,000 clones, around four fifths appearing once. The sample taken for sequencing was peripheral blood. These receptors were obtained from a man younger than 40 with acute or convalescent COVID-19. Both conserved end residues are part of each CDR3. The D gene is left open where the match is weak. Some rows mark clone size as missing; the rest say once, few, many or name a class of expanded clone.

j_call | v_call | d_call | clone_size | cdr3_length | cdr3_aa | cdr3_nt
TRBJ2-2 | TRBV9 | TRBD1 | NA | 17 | CASSDNRGLGNTGELFF | TGTGCCAGCAGTGACAACAGGGGGCTAGGGAATACCGGGGAGCTGTTTTTT
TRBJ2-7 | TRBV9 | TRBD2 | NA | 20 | CASSVGSPFSGGLDNYEQYF | TGTGCCAGCAGCGTAGGATCCCCTTTTAGCGGGGGGCTTGATAACTACGAGCAGTACTTC
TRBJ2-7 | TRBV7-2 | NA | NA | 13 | CASTLQASYEQYF | TGTGCCAGCACCCTCCAGGCCAGCTACGAGCAGTACTTC
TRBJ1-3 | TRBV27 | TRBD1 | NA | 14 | CASSLGQGSSSIYF | TGTGCCAGCAGTCTAGGACAGGGGTCGAGCTCCATATATTTT
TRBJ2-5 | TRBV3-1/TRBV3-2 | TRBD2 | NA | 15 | CASSPSSGSRETQYF | TGTGCCAGCAGCCCCTCTAGCGGGAGCAGAGAGACCCAGTACTTC
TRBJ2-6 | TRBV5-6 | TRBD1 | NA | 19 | CASSPWTGPSPSGANVLTF | TGTGCCAGCAGCCCGTGGACAGGGCCAAGTCCTTCTGGGGCCAACGTCCTGACTTTC
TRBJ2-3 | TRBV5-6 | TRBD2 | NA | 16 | CASSLAGAGPTDTQYF | TGTGCCAGCAGCTTGGCCGGAGCGGGGCCCACAGATACGCAGTATTTT
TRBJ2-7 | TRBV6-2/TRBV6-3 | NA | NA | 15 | CASSSPRLSSYEQYF | TGTGCCAGCAGTTCTCCTCGGTTGAGCTCCTACGAGCAGTACTTC
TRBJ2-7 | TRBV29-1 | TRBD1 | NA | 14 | CSAQSGQGDYEQYF | TGCAGCGCCCAGTCTGGACAGGGTGACTACGAGCAGTACTTC
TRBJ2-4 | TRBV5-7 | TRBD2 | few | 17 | CASSLISGGLAKNIQYF | TGTGCCAGCAGCTTGATAAGCGGGGGGCTAGCCAAAAACATTCAGTACTTC
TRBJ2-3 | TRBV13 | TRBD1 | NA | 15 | CASSSTGGASDTQYF | TGTGCCAGCAGTTCGACAGGGGGCGCTTCAGATACGCAGTATTTT
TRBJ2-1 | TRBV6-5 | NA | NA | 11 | CASRLYNEQFF | TGTGCCAGCAGACTTTACAATGAGCAGTTCTTC
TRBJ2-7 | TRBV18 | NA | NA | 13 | CASSPDGSYEQYF | TGTGCCAGCTCCCCTGACGGGAGCTACGAGCAGTACTTC
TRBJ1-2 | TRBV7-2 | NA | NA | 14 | CASSLDEGREGYTF | TGTGCCAGCAGCTTAGATGAGGGGCGGGAGGGCTACACCTTC
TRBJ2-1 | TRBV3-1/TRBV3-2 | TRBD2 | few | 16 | CASSQDGLAGENEQFF | TGTGCCAGCAGCCAAGATGGGCTAGCGGGAGAGAATGAGCAGTTCTTC
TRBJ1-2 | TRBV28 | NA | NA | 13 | CASSSDRVYGYTF | TGTGCCAGCAGCTCCGACAGAGTCTATGGCTACACCTTC
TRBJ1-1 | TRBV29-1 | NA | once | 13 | CSVQQDPGTEAFF | TGCAGCGTCCAACAGGACCCGGGTACTGAAGCTTTCTTT
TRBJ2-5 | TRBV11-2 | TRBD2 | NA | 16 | CASSLDPSGTWETQYF | TGTGCCAGCAGCTTGGATCCTAGCGGGACGTGGGAGACCCAGTACTTC
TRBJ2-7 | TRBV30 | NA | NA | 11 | CAWSVGDSHYF | TGTGCCTGGAGTGTCGGTGACAGTCATTACTTC
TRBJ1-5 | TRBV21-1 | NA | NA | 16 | CASSILGQGENQPQHF | TGTGCCAGCAGCATCCTAGGACAGGGCGAAAATCAGCCCCAGCATTTT